The clone carrying this TCR beta chain was picked up a small number of times. Its antigen remains unidentified. This entry is derived from a study of radiotherapy plus CTLA-4 blockade in lung cancer. Study context: With around 30% of patients having disease control, objective responses were seen in 15% to 20%. General observations from the study: Among reported predictors of response, early blood T cell clone dynamics with interferon-beta performed best.

The repertoire was sequenced with immunoSEQ multiplex PCR; TCRdb's copy has only in-frame clones and lacks some. The table has more than 55,000 clones, 70% to 85% seen once. Germline CDR1 SEHNR, CDR2 FQNEAQ (reference sequence). The CDR3 contains 14 residues. Trimming took 1 base from V and 9 from J; bases not matched to a gene: 8. This sequence joins TRBV7-9 and TRBJ1-1, with TRBD1 identical over 7 bases. The TCR was taken from a human donor with non-small cell lung cancer who had a complete response to radiotherapy plus ipilimumab. Source: peripheral blood, taken from a patient treated with radiotherapy plus ipilimumab. The CDR3 region has the DNA TGTGCCAGCAGCTTAGATTCAAGGGACAGCAAAGCTTTCTTT. Its translation is CASSLDSRDSKAFF.